Below, 26 T cell receptor beta chains from the same sample are listed, as sequenced in a study of T cell repertoires in cytomegalovirus infection. TCRdb processed the reads anew with MiXCR; each CDR3 protein has one entry. The sample shows around 550,000 distinct CDR3 sequences, roughly 29% of them seen only once. The specimen sequenced was PBMCs. The receptors here all came from a human donor in good health (CMV status not recorded). Some clones in this sample may be carry-over from other donors' samples.

This clonotype came up a few times. The J gene is TRBJ2-7, the V gene TRBV15, with D unclear. CDR1 is LNHNV and CDR2 is YYDKDF in the germline V gene (reference sequence). V was trimmed by 0 bases and J by 0 bases, leaving 12 bases between them. CDR3 size: 16 residues. The CDR3 DNA reads as TGTGCCACCAGCAGAGATACGGCTACCTACTCCTACGAGCAGTACTTC. Its translation: CATSRDTATYSYEQYF.

V and J are TRBV2 and TRBJ2-5; 9 nucleotides match TRBD2. Germline CDR1 SNHLY, CDR2 FYNNEI. This CDR3 is built from 18 residues. V was clipped by 7 bases and J by 1 base; unmatched bases: 16. CDR3 nucleotides: TGTGCCAGCATTACCGGGCTAGCGGGATGGGAGTTCCAAGAGACCCAGTACTTC. As protein: CASITGLAGWEFQETQYF. Full variable domain (remainder filled in from reference TRBV2 and TRBJ2-5): EPEVTQTPSHQVTQMGQEVILRCVPISNHLYFYWYRQILGQKVEFLVSFYNNEISEKSEIFDDQFSVERPDGSNFTLKIRSTKLEDSAMYFCASITGLAGWEFQETQYFGPGTRLLVL.

The chain has TRBV5-1 and TRBJ1-1; D is unresolved. V dropped 0 bases and J dropped 1 base, with 7 bases sitting between them. The CDR3 sequence is 14 residues long. Germline V gene data show CDR1 as SGHRS and CDR2 as YFSETQ. The CDR3 region is CASSLGSSNTEAFF. The CDR3 DNA reads TGCGCCAGCAGCTTGGGCAGCTCGAACACTGAAGCTTTCTTT.

The V call is TRBV7-2, the J call TRBJ2-3; 9 bases line up with TRBD2. The CDR3 length is 16 residues. With V trimmed by 4 bases and J by 5 bases, 10 bases remained unmatched. CDR1 is SGHTA and CDR2 is FQGNSA in the germline V gene. The CDR3 nucleotides read TGTGCCAGCAGCTCACAGGGCGGGAGGGCCGGAGATACGCAGTATTTT. Protein sequence: CASSSQGGRAGDTQYF.

V usage is TRBV20-1 and J usage is TRBJ2-7; 7 positions agree with TRBD2. The CDR3 has 13 residues. Per the germline V gene, CDR1 is DFQATT and CDR2 is SNEGSKA (reference sequence). Trimming at V came to 6 bases and at J to 2 bases, leaving 7 bases not matched to a gene. DNA of the CDR3: TGCAGTGCCGGGGCGAGCGGGACCTACGAGCAGTACTTC. Translation: CSAGASGTYEQYF.

At least ten counts were recorded for this clonotype. This sequence joins TRBV7-8 and TRBJ1-5, with D possibly matching TRBD1 (5 bases). The CDR3 is made up of 18 amino acids. Trimming shortened V by 4 bases and J by 0 bases, and 19 bases separated the two germline ends. The germline gives CDR1 SGHVS, CDR2 FQNEAQ. The DNA of the CDR3 is TGTGCCAGCAGCTCTTATAGGGGAATTGGTTATAGCAATCAGCCCCAGCATTTT. Amino acids: CASSSYRGIGYSNQPQHF.

The chain has TRBV25-1 and TRBJ2-2; no definite D call. V lost 3 bases, J lost 2 bases, and 7 bases lay in between. The CDR3 is 14 residues long. Per the germline V gene, CDR1 is MGHDK and CDR2 is SYGVNS. CDR3 in amino acids: CASSERLNTGELFF. DNA for the CDR3: TGTGCCAGCAGTGAGCGGTTAAACACCGGGGAGCTGTTTTTT.

This clonotype was seen more than once but under ten times. The J gene is TRBJ2-1, the V gene TRBV27; tentatively, D is TRBD2 (5 bases). Germline values: CDR1 MNHEY, CDR2 SMNVEV (reference sequence). This CDR3 is 12 amino acids long. Trimming left V 5 bases short and J 6 bases short, with 8 bases between. The CDR3 protein is CASSRGSNEQFF. CDR3 coding DNA: TGTGCCAGCAGTCGGGGATCCAATGAGCAGTTCTTC.

This clonotype was seen a handful of times. The chain has TRBV7-2 and TRBJ1-4; D remains unclear. The germline gives CDR1 SGHTA, CDR2 FQGNSA. V lost 1 base to trimming and J lost 3 bases, with 9 bases between them. The CDR3 contains 15 residues. CDR3: CASSLVSSPNEKLFF. CDR3 nucleotides: TGTGCCAGCAGCTTAGTAAGCTCACCTAATGAAAAACTGTTTTTT.

This clonotype was recorded many times. J is TRBJ1-5 and V is TRBV7-9, with D uncertain. CDR1 is SEHNR, CDR2 FQNEAQ, per germline (reference sequence). V lost 2 bases to trimming and J lost 6 bases, with 11 bases between them. CDR3 length: 14 residues. This CDR3 is CASSLNAEGQPQHF. Here the CDR3 DNA reads TGTGCCAGCAGCTTAAACGCGGAGGGTCAGCCCCAGCATTTT.

Comments on this clonotype: One base away lies a much larger clone, so this may be a sequencing read error. The chain recombines TRBV7-2 with TRBJ2-5; 7 bases match TRBD1. Germline V gives CDR1 SGHTA, CDR2 FQGNSA. CDR3 length equals 13 residues. The CDR3 DNA follows: TGTGCCAGCAGCTCCAACAGGGGAGAGACCCGGTACTTC. Its protein is CASSSNRGETRYF. Looking up the rest from reference TRBV7-2 and TRBJ2-5 gives the full variable domain: GAGVSQSPSNKVTEKGKDVELRCDPISGHTALYWYRQSLGQGLEFLIYFQGNSAPDKSGLPSDRFSAERTGGSVSTLTIQRTQQEDSAVYLCASSSNRGETRYFGPGTRLLVL.

The table lists this clonotype with a few counts. The chain links TRBV7-2 to TRBJ1-2, with D possibly being TRBD1 (5 bases). In germline, CDR1 is SGHTA, CDR2 FQGNSA. Trimming left V 5 bases short and J 6 bases short, with 28 bases between. CDR3 size: 18 residues. This CDR3 is CASSLLAGGVNDNDGYTF. CDR3 nucleotide sequence: TGTGCCAGCAGCCTGCTGGCGGGAGGGGTTAACGACAATGATGGCTACACCTTC.

The chain couples TRBV11-2 to TRBJ2-1; no clear D. This CDR3 has 15 amino acids. Germline CDR1 SGHAT, CDR2 FQNNGV. The V and J ends lost 2 bases and 9 bases respectively, with 17 bases between them. The CDR3 DNA is TGTGCCAGCAGCTTATCCCCGGACCTCCTAGGTGAGCAGTTCTTC. It codes for CASSLSPDLLGEQFF.

This clonotype was seen at least ten times. The chain combines TRBV7-8 with TRBJ2-1; the match to TRBD2 covers 12 bases. Trimming removed 1 base from V and 10 bases from J; junction bases left unmatched: 8. The CDR3 loop spans 16 amino acids. Looked up from germline, CDR1 is SGHVS and CDR2 is FQNEAQ. CDR3 amino acids: CASSLEASGRAQEQFF. As DNA, the CDR3 is TGTGCCAGCAGCTTAGAGGCTAGCGGGAGGGCCCAGGAGCAGTTCTTC.

The chain combines TRBV6-2 or TRBV6-3 with TRBJ1-2; D not resolved. Germline V gives CDR1 MNHEY, CDR2 SVGEGT. The CDR3 has 14 residues. V shed 7 bases and J shed 0 bases, with 12 bases lying between them. The CDR3 protein is CASILDGANYGYTF. CDR3 bases: TGTGCCAGCATTTTAGACGGAGCTAACTATGGCTACACCTTC.

This clonotype appeared a few times. This chain links TRBV6-2 or TRBV6-3 with TRBJ2-7, with 11 bases lining up with TRBD2. CDR3 length equals 16 residues. V dropped 6 bases and J dropped 5; count of bases not matched to a gene: 12. Looked up from germline, CDR1 is MNHEY and CDR2 is SVGEGT. CDR3 coding DNA: TGTGCCAGCAGCCTGATGGTAGCGGGAGGGCCGCACGAGCAGTACTTC. Protein: CASSLMVAGGPHEQYF.

The gene calls are TRBV5-1 and TRBJ1-6; TRBD1 agrees at 7 bases. This CDR3 has 18 residues. Germline V lookup: CDR1 SGHRS, CDR2 YFSETQ. The V gene end was trimmed by 0 bases and the J gene end by 5 bases; junction bases not matched to a gene: 11. For the CDR3, the DNA is TGCGCCAGCAGCTTGGCTTGGGGACAGACCAGCAATAATTCACCCCTCCACTTT. It encodes CASSLAWGQTSNNSPLHF.

The chain employs TRBV19 and TRBJ1-1; TRBD1 is a possible D gene (6 bases). The V end lost 8 bases, the J end lost 5 bases, and 18 bases lay between the germline ends. Germline V gene data show CDR1 as LNHDA and CDR2 as SQIVND (reference sequence). This CDR3 has 14 amino acids. The CDR3 bases are TGTGCCAGTTCCCGGGACATAGGAAGGACTGAAGCTTTCTTT. It encodes CASSRDIGRTEAFF.

This clonotype was observed at least ten times. The J gene is TRBJ2-7, the V gene TRBV7-2; 7 bases are shared with TRBD2. From germline, CDR1 is SGHTA and CDR2 FQGNSA. CDR3 length: 13 amino acids. V dropped 3 bases and J dropped 4; count of bases not matched to a gene: 3. This CDR3 reads CASSFYGGYEQYV. CDR3 DNA: TGTGCCAGCAGCTTTTACGGGGGGTACGAGCAGTACGTC.

This chain joins TRBV14 and TRBJ2-7; D possibly corresponds to TRBD1 (6 bases). The CDR3 spans 16 residues. Deletions cut 1 base from V and 4 bases from J, with 17 bases between. Germline V CDR1 and CDR2: SGHDN, FVKESK. CDR3 sequence: CASSQVQGPTLYEQYV. DNA for the CDR3: TGTGCCAGCAGCCAAGTCCAGGGGCCTACGCTATACGAGCAGTACGTC.

The chain is built from TRBV7-8 and TRBJ2-2; the D is unclear. Germline assignment: CDR1 SGHVS and CDR2 FQNEAQ. Trimming took 1 base from V and 6 from J, leaving 9 bases between them. This CDR3 is built from 14 residues. CDR3 nucleotide sequence: TGTGCCAGCAGCTTAGTATCGGGTTCCGGGGAGCTGTTTTTT. Translated: CASSLVSGSGELFF.

This clonotype was found once. This chain connects TRBV19 to TRBJ2-1, with TRBD2 matching over 10 bases. V shed 5 bases, J shed 2 bases, and the junction held 21 bases outside the gene matches. CDR1 and CDR2 from the germline V gene are LNHDA and SQIVND (reference sequence). The length of the CDR3 is 21 residues. The CDR3 spells CASSFRLLIEREGRAYNEQFF. The DNA for the CDR3 is TGTGCCAGTAGTTTCCGGTTGTTAATCGAGCGGGAGGGTAGGGCCTACAATGAGCAGTTCTTC.

The V gene is TRBV4-3, the J gene TRBJ2-3; tentatively, D is TRBD1 (5 bases). Germline CDR1 reads LGHNA; CDR2 reads YSLEER. CDR3 length: 14 amino acids. Trimming shortened V by 1 base and J by 5 bases, and 10 bases separated the two germline ends. The CDR3 loop reads CASSQVVGVDTQYF. Written as DNA, the CDR3 is TGCGCCAGCAGCCAAGTTGTAGGGGTAGATACGCAGTATTTT.

The chain couples TRBV18 to TRBJ2-7; a weak D match, TRBD2 (6 bases). Germline loops: CDR1 KGHSH, CDR2 LQKENI. The V end lost 8 bases, the J end lost 3 bases, and 14 bases lay between the germline ends. CDR3 size: 13 residues. Written as DNA, the CDR3 is TGTGCCAGCCGGAGGGCAGCGGGCTACGAGCAGTACGTC. Translation gives CASRRAAGYEQYV.

The chain couples TRBV6-2 or TRBV6-3 to TRBJ2-7; tentatively, D is TRBD1 (6 bases). The germline CDR1 and CDR2 sequences are MNHEY and SVGEGT. This CDR3 contains 12 residues. With 4 bases removed from V and 6 bases from J, the gap between germline ends came to 10 bases. DNA of the CDR3: TGTGCCAGCAGTTTCCAGGGGAGCGAGCAGTACGTC. This gives the protein CASSFQGSEQYV.

This clonotype was observed many times. The J gene is TRBJ1-2, the V gene TRBV7-2; D not certain. V was pared by 5 bases and J by 7 bases, with 17 bases between. CDR3 size: 14 residues. In germline, CDR1 is SGHTA, CDR2 FQGNSA. CDR3 sequence: CASSPPRYAGGYTF. As DNA, the CDR3 is TGTGCCAGCAGCCCGCCCCGGTACGCGGGTGGCTACACCTTC.